This is a list of T cell receptor beta chains from one sample in a study of blood T cell repertoires in COVID-19. Method: immunoSEQ multiplex PCR; TCRdb's copy keeps in-frame clones and lacks some. The sample consists of 90,000 or so clones, about 89% of them appearing once. Sequenced input: peripheral blood. These receptors originate from a woman in her 70s with acute or convalescent COVID-19. Each CDR3 is given with its conserved first and last residue. A D gene is named only where the DNA matches it firmly. Expanded clones are given a class, and other clones once, few, many or no size at all.

TRBV2	few	TRBD1	TRBJ2-1	TGTGCCAGCAGTGAGGACAGGGAAAAGCGGTTCTTC	CASSEDREKRFF
TRBV28	.	TRBD1	TRBJ1-1	TGTGCCAGCACTACAGGGGTCCCTGAAGCTTTCTTT	CASTTGVPEAFF
TRBV4-1	.	.	TRBJ1-2	TGCGCCAGCAGCCAAGATCCGGGGGGAACCCGTAACTATGGCTACACCTTC	CASSQDPGGTRNYGYTF
TRBV28	.	TRBD1	TRBJ2-3	TGTGCCAGCAGCTCGACAGGGTTTAGGGATAGCACAGATACGCAGTATTTT	CASSSTGFRDSTDTQYF
TRBV28	.	TRBD2	TRBJ2-3	TGTGCCAGCAGACACGAGACTAGCGGGAATAAAGCAGATACGCAGTATTTT	CASRHETSGNKADTQYF
TRBV5-1	.	TRBD1	TRBJ1-2	TGCGCCAGCAGCGACCCACCTTTGACAGGGGATGGCTACACCTTC	CASSDPPLTGDGYTF
TRBV29-1	.	TRBD2	TRBJ2-1	TGCAGCGTTGAACCGGGACTAGCGGGGAATGAGCAGTTCTTC	CSVEPGLAGNEQFF
TRBV5-1	.	TRBD1	TRBJ2-1	TGCGCCAGCAGCTTTCGACTACCGACAGGGGGCAAATCCAATGAGCAGTTCTTC	CASSFRLPTGGKSNEQFF
TRBV28	.	.	TRBJ1-5	TGTGCCAGCAGTACGTATAGGCCCCAGCATTTT	CASSTYRPQHF
TRBV28	.	TRBD1	TRBJ2-3	TGTGCCAGCAGTTTAGGGACAGGTGGGATCACAGATACGCAGTATTTT	CASSLGTGGITDTQYF
TRBV2	.	.	TRBJ2-7	TGTGCCAGCAGTGAGGGCAGCCACCGATCCCCCTCCTACGAGCAGTACTTC	CASSEGSHRSPSYEQYF
TRBV5-1	.	.	TRBJ1-1	TGCGCCAGCAGCTCTAGGACAGATATGAACACTGAAGCTTTCTTT	CASSSRTDMNTEAFF
TRBV6-5	.	.	TRBJ2-3	TGTGCCAGCAGGGACCAGGGGAGGGGAGATACGCAGTATTTT	CASRDQGRGDTQYF
TRBV28	.	.	TRBJ1-1	TGTGCCAGCAGTTTACAGGGGCGAAAAGCTTTCTTT	CASSLQGRKAFF
TRBV5-1	once	.	TRBJ2-3	TGCGCCAGCAGCGGCCTTTTTGGGCTAGGAGGAGATACGCAGTATTTT	CASSGLFGLGGDTQYF
TRBV18	.	.	TRBJ1-1	TGTGCCAGCTCACCCGGGAGCGGCTACACTGAAGCTTTCTTT	CASSPGSGYTEAFF
TRBV7-2	.	TRBD2	TRBJ2-5	TGTGCCAGCAGCTTGGGACTAGCGGCAGAGACCCAGTACTTC	CASSLGLAAETQYF
TRBV27	.	.	TRBJ1-5	TGTGCCAGCAGTTTTAATTATAATCAGCCCCAGCATTTT	CASSFNYNQPQHF
TRBV10-1	.	.	TRBJ2-2	TGCGCCAGCAGTGTTCAACAGGACCCCGGGGAGCTGTTTTTT	CASSVQQDPGELFF